One T cell receptor (beta chain) is described in this entry. The specificity of this receptor is unknown. No clone much larger than this one lies a single base away; base qualities are absent. TCRbeta CDR3 regions were amplified from genomic DNA by means of the immunoSEQ Assay, a bias-controlled multiplex PCR. The original pipeline was this. Nucleated cell counts per sample were estimated from amplification of reference gene primers within the assay. To quantify the absolute abundance of each unique TCRbeta CDR3 rearrangement, sequence reads were collapsed and filtered. For each sample, productive Simpson clonality was calculated as the square root of Simpson's diversity index over productive rearrangements. TCRdb carries this immuneACCESS record with in-frame sequences only. Its versions omit some clonotypes, under half of them owing to an unresolved V gene in the studies checked, with the rest unexplained. The DNA was the basis for D and trimming; V, J and clone size are from that table. This sample gives 260,000 or so clones in total; around 82% of them show up just once. Approximately 6% of the sample goes to the ten largest clones.

From the cysteine through the phenylalanine, the CDR3 covers 14 amino acids. The retained sequence is limited to the CDR3, 42 bases, with the frame set at the first base. A distance of 15 bases separates the germline ends of V and J, which lose 6 bases and 6 bases respectively. Taken from the germline V gene (reference sequence), the CDR1 and CDR2 loops are MNHNY and SVGAGI. Collaborating institutions collected whole blood in K2EDTA tubes following their own protocols. For TCRbeta analysis, collaborator samples were shipped as frozen whole blood, as isolated PBMCs, or as DNA extracted from either sample type. This entry is derived from a study of blood T cell repertoires in COVID-19 (dated by TCRdb to about 2020). With respect to the entire study: The collaborator samples originated in the United States, Italy and Spain and spanned the acute and convalescent phases of COVID-19. Subjects who had been exposed to COVID-19, were actively infected with it, or had recovered from it provided the deeply sampled blood TCRbeta repertoires that made up the dataset. The repertoires were made available in a free public database intended to serve as a resource for research on the immune response to SARS-CoV-2. The material from the prospective study consisted of cDNA or gDNA derived from T cells, B-cell-depleted T cells, or PBMCs. Samples came from the ongoing ImmuneRACE study (first 160 participants) plus 1,254 subjects from 6 global collaborators. Nearly every sample came with metadata listing a de-identified subject ID, COVID-19 status, age in years and sex. HLA class I and class II types, where available, came from metadata supplied by the sample provider rather than from assay-based typing. Results the study describes overall, beyond this receptor: The amount of clinical and demographic metadata varied by source and participant and was provided uncurated.

The material sequenced was peripheral blood. The receptor comes from a man older than 75 with acute or convalescent COVID-19. The V gene is TRBV6-6 and the J gene is TRBJ1-5; TRBD1 is a possible D gene, resting on 6 matching bases. The DNA reads as follows: TGTGCCAGCAGGACTACAGGGAACGGTCAGCCCCAGCATTTT. Its protein reads: CASRTTGNGQPQHF.